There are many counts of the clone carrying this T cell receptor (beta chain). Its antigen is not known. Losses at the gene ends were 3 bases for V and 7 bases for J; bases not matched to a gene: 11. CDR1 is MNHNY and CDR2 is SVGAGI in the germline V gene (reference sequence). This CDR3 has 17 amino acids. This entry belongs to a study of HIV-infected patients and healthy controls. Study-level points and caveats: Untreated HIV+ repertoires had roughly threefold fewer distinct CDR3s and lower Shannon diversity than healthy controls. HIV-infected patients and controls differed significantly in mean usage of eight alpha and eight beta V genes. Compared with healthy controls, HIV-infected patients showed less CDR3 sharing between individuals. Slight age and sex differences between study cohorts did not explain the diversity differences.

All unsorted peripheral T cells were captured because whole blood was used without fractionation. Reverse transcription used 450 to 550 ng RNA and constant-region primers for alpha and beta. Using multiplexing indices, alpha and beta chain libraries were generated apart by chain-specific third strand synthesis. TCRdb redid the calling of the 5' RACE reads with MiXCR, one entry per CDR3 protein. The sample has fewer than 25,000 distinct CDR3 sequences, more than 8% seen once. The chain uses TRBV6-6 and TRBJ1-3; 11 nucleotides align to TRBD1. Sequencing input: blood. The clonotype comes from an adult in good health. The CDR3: CASSYYRTGGWENTIYF. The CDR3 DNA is TGTGCCAGCAGTTATTATCGGACAGGGGGCTGGGAGAACACCATATATTTT.